These 26 T cell receptor beta chains came from one sample sequenced in a study of T-cell reconstitution after alpha-beta-depleted transplantation in children. This sample's TCRbeta library carried unique molecular identifier barcodes. One entry per CDR3 protein, called by TCRdb with MiXCR from the PCR reads. The sample has about a million distinct CDR3 sequences, about 29% seen once; the top ten hold 28%. The sample consisted of PBMCs, mostly from graft donor cells, taken 360 days after TCRalphabeta/CD19-depleted stem cell transplant. These receptors came from a boy in the first two years of life who had a stem cell transplant for SCID, so the T cells may come from the graft donor.

The chain combines TRBV20-1 with TRBJ2-7; 9 nucleotides line up with TRBD2. V lost 0 bases and J lost 0; bases outside the gene matches: 6. There are 16 residues in the CDR3. Germline V gene data show CDR1 as DFQATT and CDR2 as SNEGSKA (reference sequence). The CDR3 nucleotides read TGCAGTGCTAGAGATCCCGCTAGCGGGGCCTCCTACGAGCAGTACTTC. Protein sequence: CSARDPASGASYEQYF.

A remark on this clonotype: Given the absence of the conserved phenylalanine or tryptophan at the CDR3 end, a read error is likely. The CDR3 nucleotides are TGTGCCAGCAGTGCTGCCGGGACTAGTCTTCACGAGCAGTACTAC. Protein product: CASSAAGTSLHEQYY. The chain employs TRBV7-9 and TRBJ2-7; 8 positions agree with TRBD2. CDR1 and CDR2 from the germline V gene are SEHNR and FQNEAQ (reference sequence). The CDR3 loop spans 15 amino acids. V lost 6 bases to trimming and J lost 5 bases; unmatched junction nucleotides: 12.

Comment on this clonotype: A junction boundary mismatches the germline segment, possibly from a read error. The chain carries TRBV12-3 or TRBV12-4 and TRBJ2-1; possible D gene TRBD2, 6 bases. The CDR3 is made up of 11 amino acids. CDR3 DNA sequence: TGTGCCAGCGGCCTGGGGGGACGCCAGTCCTTC. Its protein product is CASGLGGRQSF.

The chain joins TRBV15 to TRBJ2-3, with D unclear. The germline CDR1 and CDR2 sequences are LNHNV and YYDKDF (reference sequence). Trimming removed 2 bases at V and 0 bases at J, with 3 bases between. The CDR3 is 13 residues long. The CDR3, as DNA: TGTGCCACCAGCAGAACTAGCACAGATACGCAGTATTTT. It is translated as CATSRTSTDTQYF.

The chain combines TRBV2 with TRBJ1-1; D is ambiguous. The CDR3 totals 16 residues. Germline V gene sequence: CDR1 SNHLY, CDR2 FYNNEI. V lost 8 bases and J lost 0, with 19 bases in between. The CDR3 sequence is CASGRNSDGLNTEAFF. The CDR3 nucleotides read TGTGCCAGCGGAAGGAATTCCGACGGATTGAACACTGAAGCTTTCTTT.

The gene calls are TRBV6-2 or TRBV6-3 and TRBJ2-6; TRBD2 aligns across 7 bases. V shed 2 bases, J shed 2 bases, and the junction held 0 bases outside the gene matches. Germline V lookup: CDR1 MNHEY, CDR2 SVGEGT. The CDR3 spans 15 residues. The chain's CDR3 is CASSYAGAGANVLTF. Written as DNA, the CDR3 is TGTGCCAGCAGTTACGCGGGGGCTGGGGCCAACGTCCTGACTTTC.

The chain combines TRBV29-1 with TRBJ2-2, with D hard to call. The CDR3 length is 15 residues. The V gene's germline CDR1 is SQVTM and CDR2 ANQGSEA. V lost 0 bases and J lost 4, with 12 bases in between. The CDR3 bases are TGCAGCGTTGAAGATCACCAGAGGAGCACCGGGGAGCTGTTTTTT. Amino acid sequence: CSVEDHQRSTGELFF.

The chain couples TRBV29-1 to TRBJ1-5, with 8 bases that match TRBD1. In germline, CDR1 is SQVTM, CDR2 ANQGSEA. With 6 bases clipped from V and 5 bases from J, the junction kept 3 bases outside the gene matches. This CDR3 region has 12 residues. CDR3 residues: CSVSQGDQPQHF. CDR3 DNA sequence: TGCAGCGTCTCACAGGGGGATCAGCCCCAGCATTTT.

This rearrangement joins TRBV12-3 or TRBV12-4 to TRBJ2-7, with a tentative D call TRBD1 (6 bases). The CDR3 spans 13 residues. With 6 bases removed from V and 2 bases from J, the gap between germline ends came to 11 bases. CDR3 DNA sequence: TGTGCCAGCAGATGGGACACTACCTACGAGCAGTACTTC. Protein product: CASRWDTTYEQYF.

This clonotype was seen a handful of times. V is TRBV2 and J is TRBJ2-7; D is perhaps TRBD1 (5 bases). V was clipped by 8 bases and J by 0 bases, with 14 bases between them. Germline V gives CDR1 SNHLY, CDR2 FYNNEI. This CDR3 contains 14 residues. The CDR3: CASEIDRFSYEQYF. Written as DNA, the CDR3 is TGTGCCAGCGAGATCGACAGATTCTCCTACGAGCAGTACTTC.

The rearrangement links TRBV20-1 to TRBJ2-5; D may be TRBD2 (5 bases). The germline V gene encodes CDR1 DFQATT and CDR2 SNEGSKA (reference sequence). V gave up 3 bases and J gave up 5 bases, with 10 bases separating them. CDR3 length: 12 amino acids. The CDR3 loop is CSASPSSETQYF. The CDR3 DNA reads TGCAGTGCTAGTCCTAGCTCCGAGACCCAGTACTTC.

This clonotype was observed a few times. This chain connects TRBV7-8 to TRBJ2-3; possibly TRBD1 for D (6 bases). Trimming removed 4 bases at V and 8 bases at J, with 13 bases between. Germline V gives CDR1 SGHVS, CDR2 FQNEAQ. This CDR3 has 13 residues. The CDR3 sequence: CASSSQGSATQYF. CDR3 in DNA: TGTGCCAGCAGCTCTCAGGGGAGTGCTACGCAGTATTTT.

This clonotype has a count of ten or more. The V call is TRBV20-1, the J call TRBJ2-1, with TRBD2 identical over 11 bases. Trimming took 0 bases from V and 10 from J; bases not matched to a gene: 11. CDR3 length equals 16 residues. Germline-derived CDR1 and CDR2 are DFQATT and SNEGSKA (reference sequence). The CDR3: CSAREQPGLAVREQFF. CDR3 nucleotide sequence: TGCAGTGCTAGAGAACAACCGGGACTAGCGGTCCGAGAGCAGTTCTTC.

The chain carries TRBV29-1 and TRBJ2-3; a possible D gene is TRBD2 (5 bases). Germline CDR1 and CDR2: SQVTM and ANQGSEA. This CDR3 has 13 residues. V shed 3 bases and J shed 1 base, with 8 bases lying between them. The CDR3 here is CSVDPAGTDTQYF. In nucleotides, the CDR3 is TGCAGCGTTGACCCAGCGGGCACAGATACGCAGTATTTT.

The chain employs TRBV30 and TRBJ1-2; possible D gene TRBD1, 5 bases. This CDR3 region has 13 residues. Germline-derived CDR1 and CDR2 are GTSNPN and SVGIG (reference sequence). Trimming stripped 2 bases from V and 3 bases from J, with 10 bases between. CDR3 residues: CAWSYGRDYGYTF. The CDR3 coding sequence is TGTGCCTGGAGTTACGGCAGGGACTATGGCTACACCTTC.

There are a few counts of this clonotype. The rearrangement joins TRBV20-1 to TRBJ2-5; the D is unclear. Trimming took off 2 bases at V and 1 base at J, with 8 bases between the two ends. Germline values: CDR1 DFQATT, CDR2 SNEGSKA (reference sequence). The CDR3 runs to 13 residues. The CDR3 DNA follows: TGCAGTGCTAGATTGTCCCCCCAAGAGACCCAGTACTTC. This codes for CSARLSPQETQYF.

This chain connects TRBV4-3 to TRBJ1-5; D not certain. Germline CDR1 and CDR2: LGHNA and YSLEER. Between the trimmed V and J ends, which lost 2 bases and 11 bases, there was a span of 19 bases. CDR3 length equals 15 residues. The CDR3 is CASSQFRSGAQSQHF. CDR3 nucleotide sequence: TGCGCCAGCAGCCAATTCCGGTCAGGAGCCCAGTCCCAGCATTTT.

The chain carries TRBV20-1 and TRBJ2-1; 7 positions agree with TRBD1. V was pared by 5 bases and J by 6 bases, with 4 bases of the junction left unmatched. CDR1 and CDR2 (germline): DFQATT, SNEGSKA (reference sequence). The CDR3 totals 12 residues. In DNA, the CDR3 is TGCAGTGCTCCGGGACAGCCCAATGAGCAGTTCTTC. This translates into CSAPGQPNEQFF.

This chain uses TRBV5-1 with TRBJ2-3, with D hard to call. V was pared by 1 base and J by 0 bases, with 6 bases between. The CDR3 has 14 amino acids. Germline assignment: CDR1 SGHRS and CDR2 YFSETQ. The CDR3 here is CASSLPTSTDTQYF. CDR3 coding DNA: TGCGCCAGCAGCTTGCCCACTAGCACAGATACGCAGTATTTT.

This clonotype occurred a few times. V is TRBV5-1 and J is TRBJ1-6, with D perhaps TRBD1 (6 bases). Trimming left V 0 bases short and J 7 bases short, with 14 bases between. Germline CDR1 and CDR2: SGHRS and YFSETQ. This CDR3 comprises 16 residues. In nucleotides, the CDR3 is TGCGCCAGCAGCTTGGGTTCAGCAGGGGACAATTCACCCCTCCACTTT. Translation: CASSLGSAGDNSPLHF.

The V gene is TRBV12-3 or TRBV12-4, the J gene TRBJ1-3; weak D call: TRBD1 (6 bases). The CDR3 runs to 16 residues. V shed 6 bases and J shed 8 bases, with 23 bases lying between them. The CDR3 DNA is TGTGCCAGCAGCCCTGGGGCAGGGGTCTCCAGAGACACCATATATTTT. It is translated as CASSPGAGVSRDTIYF.

The chain couples TRBV20-1 to TRBJ2-1; D gene uncertain. V was trimmed by 8 bases and J by 4 bases, leaving 12 bases between them. The CDR3 contains 12 residues. The V gene's germline CDR1 is DFQATT and CDR2 SNEGSKA (reference sequence). CDR3: CSLPGPYNEQFF. The CDR3 DNA reads as TGCAGTTTACCGGGCCCTTACAATGAGCAGTTCTTC.

The rearrangement links TRBV10-3 to TRBJ1-1, with D hard to call. CDR1 ENHRY and CDR2 SYGVKD come from the germline V gene. The CDR3 has 15 amino acids. V lost 10 bases and J 0 bases, leaving 18 bases between the germline ends. CDR3 DNA: TGTGCCACCGAGGGAGGGAACTTCATGAACACTGAAGCTTTCTTT. Amino acid sequence: CATEGGNFMNTEAFF.

This rearrangement joins TRBV2 to TRBJ2-1, with 9 bases matching TRBD2. V dropped 0 bases and J dropped 8; count of bases not matched to a gene: 14. The CDR3 runs to 18 residues. From germline, CDR1 is SNHLY and CDR2 FYNNEI. The CDR3: CASSEAEIAGASKDEQFF. The DNA of the CDR3 is TGTGCCAGCAGTGAAGCCGAAATAGCGGGGGCGAGTAAGGATGAGCAGTTCTTC.

The chain employs TRBV12-3 or TRBV12-4 and TRBJ2-4; 11 bases match TRBD2. The CDR3 covers 15 residues. Losses at the gene ends were 3 bases for V and 7 bases for J; bases not matched to a gene: 5. CDR3 sequence (DNA): TGTGCCAGCAGTTTGAATGGACTAGCGGGCAACATTCAGTACTTC. It encodes CASSLNGLAGNIQYF.

The chain is built from TRBV6-5 and TRBJ2-1; TRBD2 matches 8 bases. CDR3 length: 15 residues. Trimming took 2 bases from V and 6 from J; bases not matched to a gene: 6. The germline V gene has CDR1 MNHEY and CDR2 SVGAGI. CDR3 loop: CASSYAGLVSNEQFF. CDR3 in DNA: TGTGCCAGCAGTTACGCGGGACTAGTATCCAATGAGCAGTTCTTC.